This TCR beta chain was recovered during a study of blood T cell repertoires in COVID-19. For the study at large: Donors in the United States, Italy and Spain gave samples during acute or convalescent COVID-19.

Sequenced by immunoSEQ multiplex PCR; TCRdb stores in-frame clones only, minus some. The sample has approximately 200,000 clones, roughly four fifths seen once. This CDR3 region has 14 residues. Germline CDR1 and CDR2: SEHNR and FQNEAQ (reference sequence). Between the trimmed V and J ends, which lost 0 bases and 12 bases, there was a span of 15 bases. This clonotype was obtained from a woman in her 30s who had recovered from COVID-19. The sequenced material came from peripheral blood. The V and J genes are TRBV7-9 and TRBJ2-1; no firm D call. The CDR3 sequence: CASSLASGSSGQFF. The CDR3 nucleotides read TGTGCCAGCAGCTTAGCATCCGGGTCGTCGGGGCAGTTCTTC.